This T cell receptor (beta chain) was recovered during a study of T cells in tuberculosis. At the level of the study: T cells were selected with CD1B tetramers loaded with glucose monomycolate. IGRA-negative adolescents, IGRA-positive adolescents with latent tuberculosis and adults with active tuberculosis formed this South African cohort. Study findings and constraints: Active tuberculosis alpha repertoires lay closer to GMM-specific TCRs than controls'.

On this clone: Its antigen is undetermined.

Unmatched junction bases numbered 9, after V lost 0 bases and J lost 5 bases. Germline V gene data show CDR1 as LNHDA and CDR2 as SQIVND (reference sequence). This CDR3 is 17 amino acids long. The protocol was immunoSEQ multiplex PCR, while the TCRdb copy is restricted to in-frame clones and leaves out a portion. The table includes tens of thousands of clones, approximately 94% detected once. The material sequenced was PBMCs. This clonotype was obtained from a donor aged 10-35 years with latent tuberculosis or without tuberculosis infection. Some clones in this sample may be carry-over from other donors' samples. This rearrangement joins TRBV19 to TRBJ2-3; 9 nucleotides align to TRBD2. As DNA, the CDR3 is TGTGCCAGTAGTATAGAACACTTAGCGGGGGAAGGAGATACGCAGTATTTT. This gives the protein CASSIEHLAGEGDTQYF.